These 30 T cell receptor beta chains came from one sample sequenced in a study of cytomegalovirus exposure and HLA in healthy donors. PCR used 60 Vbeta primers and 13 Jbeta primers. Method: immunoSEQ multiplex PCR; TCRdb's copy keeps in-frame clones and lacks some. Seen here are 190,000 or so clones, 80% observed once, and the top ten hold roughly 0.65%. Sequenced input: PBMCs. The receptor source for this set is a boy aged 5-17 years in good health and CMV-seronegative.

A few counts support this clone. This sequence joins TRBV5-6 and TRBJ1-1; TRBD1 matches at 9 bases. The CDR3 totals 16 residues. V was clipped by 1 base and J by 4 bases; unmatched bases: 8. Germline V gene data show CDR1 as SGHDT and CDR2 as YYEEEE. CDR3 in DNA: TGTGCCAGCAGCTTGAAGGGACAGGGAATGGGCACTGAAGCTTTCTTT. It specifies CASSLKGQGMGTEAFF.

The chain recombines TRBV4-1 with TRBJ1-2; D is unresolved. Trimming took 0 bases from V and 6 from J, leaving 17 bases between them. Germline loops: CDR1 MGHRA, CDR2 YSYEKL. The CDR3 is 16 amino acids. This CDR3 reads CASSQDLGWRRDGYTF. The CDR3 bases are TGCGCCAGCAGCCAAGATCTAGGGTGGAGGCGGGATGGCTACACCTTC.

With respect to this clone: This same CDR3 is encoded by further DNA sequences in the sample. V gene TRBV9 combines with J gene TRBJ2-7, with TRBD1 as a possible D gene (5 bases). The length of the CDR3 is 14 residues. V was cut by 0 bases and J by 2 bases, with 9 bases left in between. Germline V gives CDR1 SGDLS, CDR2 YYNGEE. The CDR3 DNA follows: TGTGCCAGCAGCGTAGATTCAGGGACCTACGAGCAGTACTTC. It codes for CASSVDSGTYEQYF.

V is TRBV28 and J is TRBJ1-5, with TRBD1 as a possible D gene (5 bases). The CDR3 has 13 residues. Germline CDR1 and CDR2: MDHEN and SYDVKM. The V end lost 7 bases, the J end lost 4 bases, and 11 bases lay between the germline ends. The CDR3 spells CASTLQGNQPQHF. The CDR3 DNA is TGTGCCAGCACCCTTCAGGGAAATCAGCCCCAGCATTTT.

The J gene is TRBJ2-3, the V gene TRBV9, with 16 bases fitting TRBD2. CDR1 is SGDLS and CDR2 is YYNGEE in the germline V gene. With 3 bases clipped from V and 3 bases from J, the junction kept 10 bases outside the gene matches. This CDR3 is built from 19 residues. CDR3 coding DNA: TGTGCCAGCAGCGCCTCGGGACTAGCGGGAGGGCCTATAACAGATACGCAGTATTTT. Its translation: CASSASGLAGGPITDTQYF.

This sequence joins TRBV11-1 and TRBJ2-7; 10 bases map to TRBD2. Per the germline V gene, CDR1 is SGHAT and CDR2 is FQDESV (reference sequence). The V gene end was trimmed by 5 bases and the J gene end by 2 bases; junction bases not matched to a gene: 6. This CDR3 is built from 15 residues. The CDR3 loop reads CASSPRTSGAYEQYF. The CDR3 DNA reads TGTGCCAGCAGCCCGAGGACTAGCGGAGCCTACGAGCAGTACTTC.

The chain employs TRBV7-2 and TRBJ2-7; TRBD2 matches 9 bases. Germline CDR1 and CDR2: SGHTA and FQGNSA. This CDR3 comprises 14 residues. The V and J ends lost 1 base and 7 bases, in that order; junction bases with no gene match: 5. The CDR3 sequence: CASSLVAGVGEQYF. The CDR3 nucleotides are TGTGCCAGCAGCTTAGTAGCGGGAGTAGGGGAGCAGTACTTC.

This chain joins TRBV19 and TRBJ1-2, with unresolved D. The CDR3 covers 14 residues. Germline loops: CDR1 LNHDA, CDR2 SQIVND (reference sequence). Between the trimmed V and J ends, which lost 5 bases and 1 base, there was a span of 11 bases. The CDR3 loop reads CASSLQANNYGYTF. As DNA, the CDR3 is TGTGCCAGTAGTCTCCAGGCCAATAACTATGGCTACACCTTC. Full variable domain (missing parts from reference TRBV19 and TRBJ1-2): DGGITQSPKYLFRKEGQNVTLSCEQNLNHDAMYWYRQDPGQGLRLIYYSQIVNDFQKGDIAEGYSVSREKKESFPLTVTSAQKNPTAFYLCASSLQANNYGYTFGSGTRLTVV.

The chain uses TRBV4-2 and TRBJ1-2, with a tentative D call TRBD1 (6 bases). The germline V gene has CDR1 LGHNA and CDR2 YNFKEQ. Trimming removed 4 bases from V and 0 bases from J, with 18 bases in between. The CDR3 spans 17 residues. CDR3 nucleotides: TGTGCCAGCAGCCGGAATCCGGACAGCCTCCCTAACTATGGCTACACCTTC. It is translated as CASSRNPDSLPNYGYTF.

Note on this clone: The junction does not match germline at one end; this may be a read error. The chain recombines TRBV7-7 with TRBJ2-2, with 10 positions matching TRBD2. This CDR3 region has 16 residues. Germline V CDR1 and CDR2: SSHAT, FNYEAQ (reference sequence). CDR3 DNA sequence: TGTGCTAGCAGCCCGAACTCGGGACTAGCGTCTGGGGAGCTGTTTTTT. This encodes CASSPNSGLASGELFF.

V is TRBV11-3 and J is TRBJ2-7; no definite D call. The V gene's germline CDR1 is SGHNT and CDR2 YENEEA. The V and J ends lost 5 bases and 3 bases respectively, with 8 bases between them. The CDR3 runs to 12 residues. The CDR3 DNA reads as TGTGCCAGCAGCCGCGGCCGCTACGAGCAGTACTTC. It is translated as CASSRGRYEQYF.

V usage is TRBV15 and J usage is TRBJ1-5; D remains ambiguous. Per germline, CDR1 LNHNV and CDR2 YYDKDF (reference sequence). V lost 1 base to trimming and J lost 4 bases, with 11 bases between them. CDR3 length: 15 amino acids. CDR3 region: CATSRAQRENQPQHF. In DNA form, the CDR3 reads TGTGCCACCAGCAGAGCACAGAGAGAGAATCAGCCCCAGCATTTT.

This clone has only one observation. V usage is TRBV7-2 and J usage is TRBJ1-2, with 9 nucleotides matching TRBD1. The trim removed 6 bases at V and 8 bases at J, leaving 13 bases unmatched. Germline lookup yields CDR1 SGHTA and CDR2 FQGNSA. The CDR3 consists of 15 residues. CDR3 DNA sequence: TGTGCCAGCAGTCCCATCCTACAGGGGGCAGGAGGCTACACCTTC. Translated, it gives CASSPILQGAGGYTF.

This chain joins TRBV2 and TRBJ2-2; D not resolved. CDR1 and CDR2 (germline): SNHLY, FYNNEI. The ends were cut back, 3 bases at V and 2 bases at J, with 16 bases in the middle. The length of the CDR3 is 17 residues. Here the CDR3 DNA reads TGTGCCAGCAGTGAGTACAGAACGGCACCCAACACCGGGGAGCTGTTTTTT. Translating it yields CASSEYRTAPNTGELFF.

V is TRBV27 and J is TRBJ2-7; 10 bases fit TRBD1. Germline V gene data show CDR1 as MNHEY and CDR2 as SMNVEV (reference sequence). Trimming took 3 bases from V and 0 from J; bases not matched to a gene: 8. This CDR3 has 17 residues. The CDR3: CASSFRTGGIYSYEQYF. The CDR3, as DNA: TGTGCCAGCAGTTTCCGGACAGGGGGGATTTACTCCTACGAGCAGTACTTC.

The sample holds a few counts of this clone. This sample includes further DNA sequences coding for the same CDR3. The chain couples TRBV7-2 to TRBJ2-3, with no clear D. CDR1 is SGHTA, CDR2 FQGNSA, per germline. The CDR3 contains 14 residues. The V gene lost 1 base and the J gene lost 1 base, with 6 bases spanning the gap. Here the CDR3 DNA reads TGTGCCAGCAGCTTAGACAGAGGCACAGATACGCAGTATTTT. Protein: CASSLDRGTDTQYF.

This clone was counted a single time. J is TRBJ1-2 and V is TRBV9, with no clear D. CDR1 and CDR2 from the germline V gene are SGDLS and YYNGEE. The V end was cut by 2 bases, the J end by 8 bases, with 16 bases between. The length of the CDR3 is 14 residues. This chain's CDR3 is CASSVLASGRGYTF. The CDR3 DNA reads TGTGCCAGCAGCGTCCTCGCTTCGGGGAGAGGCTACACCTTC.

The chain recombines TRBV27 with TRBJ2-1; 12 nucleotides line up with TRBD2. CDR3 length: 21 amino acids. Germline assignment: CDR1 MNHEY and CDR2 SMNVEV (reference sequence). The J segment lost 0 bases and the V segment lost 0 bases, leaving 12 bases of the junction unmatched. CDR3 nucleotides: TGTGCCAGCAGTTTATCCCCTGGACTAGCGGGGCCTACGAGCTCCTACAATGAGCAGTTCTTC. This translates into CASSLSPGLAGPTSSYNEQFF.

Comment on this clone: The sample holds other DNA sequences that translate to the same CDR3. The chain combines TRBV9 with TRBJ1-1, with a weak D call TRBD1 (6 bases). The CDR3 has 14 residues. The V end was cut by 4 bases, the J end by 1 base, with 11 bases between. CDR1 and CDR2 (germline): SGDLS, YYNGEE. The CDR3 region is CASSPRTANTEAFF. For the CDR3, the DNA is TGTGCCAGCAGCCCAAGGACAGCGAACACTGAAGCTTTCTTT. Variable domain in full (rest from reference TRBV9 and TRBJ1-1): DSGVTQTPKHLITATGQRVTLRCSPRSGDLSVYWYQQSLDQGLQFLIQYYNGEERAKGNILERFSAQQFPDLHSELNLSSLELGDSALYFCASSPRTANTEAFFGQGTRLTVV.

The chain uses TRBV7-5 and TRBJ2-5; the table names TRBD1, a call not compared with the DNA. TRBV7-5 is assigned pseudogene status. The CDR3 consists of 19 residues. CDR3: CARSLTIDVVDRAGKGQYF. CDR3 in DNA: TGTGCCAGAAGCCTTACGATAGACGTGGTGGACAGGGCAGGCAAAGGGCAGTACTTC.

In its sample, this clone was seen once. This chain joins TRBV5-1 and TRBJ2-1; TRBD2 matches 8 bases. CDR1 and CDR2 (germline): SGHRS, YFSETQ. Losses at the gene ends were 0 bases for V and 8 bases for J; bases not matched to a gene: 7. This CDR3 comprises 15 residues. In nucleotides, the CDR3 is TGCGCCAGCAGCTTGGGGGCGGGGGGATTGGATGAGCAGTTCTTC. It is translated as CASSLGAGGLDEQFF.

The count of this clone is one. V usage is TRBV28 and J usage is TRBJ2-5, with 8 bases matching TRBD1. This CDR3 spans 14 amino acids. Germline-derived CDR1 and CDR2 are MDHEN and SYDVKM. V trimming: 11 bases; J trimming: 4 bases; junction bases outside the gene matches: 12. CDR3 protein: CAWSETGVRETQYF. In nucleotides, the CDR3 is TGTGCCTGGTCCGAGACAGGGGTGAGAGAGACCCAGTACTTC. Filled out from reference TRBV28 and TRBJ2-5, the complete variable domain reads DVKVTQSSRYLVKRTGEKVFLECVQDMDHENMFWYRQDPGLGLRLIYFSYDVKMKEKGDIPEGYSVSREKKERFSLILESASTNQTSMYLCAWSETGVRETQYFGPGTRLLVL.

This sequence joins TRBV11-2 and TRBJ2-2, with TRBD2 matching 8 bases. CDR1 and CDR2 from the germline V gene are SGHAT and FQNNGV. This CDR3 is 17 amino acids long. J gave up 5 bases and V 5 bases, and 13 bases lay outside the gene matches. CDR3 DNA: TGTGCCAGCAGCCCGCCCGGGGGGGCACCGGAAACCGGGGAGCTGTTTTTT. This translates into CASSPPGGAPETGELFF.

V usage is TRBV7-2 and J usage is TRBJ1-2, with 9 bases matching TRBD1. Germline trimming cut 3 bases from V and 3 bases from J; bases unmatched to any gene: 8. The length of the CDR3 is 16 residues. The germline V gene has CDR1 SGHTA and CDR2 FQGNSA. For the CDR3, the DNA is TGTGCCAGCAGCTTGGTGGGGGACAGGGTGGACTATGGCTACACCTTC. This translates into CASSLVGDRVDYGYTF. Complete variable domain (other parts from reference TRBV7-2 and TRBJ1-2): GAGVSQSPSNKVTEKGKDVELRCDPISGHTALYWYRQSLGQGLEFLIYFQGNSAPDKSGLPSDRFSAERTGGSVSTLTIQRTQQEDSAVYLCASSLVGDRVDYGYTFGSGTRLTVV.

The sample holds one count of this clone. The chain has TRBV6-5 and TRBJ2-7; 7 bases fit TRBD2. Germline-derived CDR1 and CDR2 are MNHEY and SVGAGI. Losses at the gene ends were 2 bases for V and 5 bases for J; bases not matched to a gene: 6. The CDR3 is 14 amino acids. The CDR3 DNA reads as TGTGCCAGCAGTTACCTAGCGGTATCCAACGAGCAGTACTTC. The encoded protein is CASSYLAVSNEQYF.

The chain carries TRBV13 and TRBJ2-5, with TRBD2 matching 9 bases. CDR3 length: 16 residues. Per the germline V gene, CDR1 is PRHDT and CDR2 is FYEKMQ (reference sequence). Unmatched junction bases numbered 9, after V lost 5 bases and J lost 2 bases. This CDR3 reads CASSTTSGTRQETQYF. CDR3 sequence (DNA): TGTGCCAGCAGCACGACTAGCGGTACTAGACAAGAGACCCAGTACTTC.

This clone has just one count. This rearrangement joins TRBV6-5 to TRBJ1-4; TRBD1 might be the D (6 bases). This CDR3 region has 12 residues. Germline loops: CDR1 MNHEY, CDR2 SVGAGI. The V end lost 5 bases, the J end lost 8 bases, and 9 bases lay between the germline ends. The chain's CDR3 is CASSDDREKLFF. CDR3 DNA sequence: TGTGCCAGCAGTGACGACAGGGAAAAACTGTTTTTT.

This chain links TRBV15 with TRBJ2-7, with D tentatively TRBD1 (5 bases). The CDR3 is 15 residues long. Deletions cut 0 bases from V and 2 bases from J, with 11 bases between. CDR1 is LNHNV, CDR2 YYDKDF, per germline (reference sequence). The CDR3 protein is CATSRDLDSTYEQYF. DNA for the CDR3: TGTGCCACCAGCAGAGATCTCGACAGTACCTACGAGCAGTACTTC.

This chain connects TRBV5-8 to TRBJ1-2; D perhaps matches TRBD1 (5 bases). Trimming stripped 7 bases from V and 1 base from J, with 14 bases between. The CDR3 has 14 amino acids. Germline CDR1 SGHTS, CDR2 YDEGEE. Written as DNA, the CDR3 is TGTGCCAGCGACGATAGGGGAATTAACTATGGCTACACCTTC. Protein sequence: CASDDRGINYGYTF.

This clone was recorded a few times. The chain links TRBV10-3 to TRBJ2-3; 9 nucleotides match TRBD2. Per the germline V gene, CDR1 is ENHRY and CDR2 is SYGVKD. This CDR3 comprises 18 residues. Trimming cost V 4 bases and J 0 bases; bases outside gene matches: 11. The CDR3 DNA follows: TGTGCCATCAGTGTGGTCAGCGGGGGGTTACCTAGCACAGATACGCAGTATTTT. The encoded protein is CAISVVSGGLPSTDTQYF.